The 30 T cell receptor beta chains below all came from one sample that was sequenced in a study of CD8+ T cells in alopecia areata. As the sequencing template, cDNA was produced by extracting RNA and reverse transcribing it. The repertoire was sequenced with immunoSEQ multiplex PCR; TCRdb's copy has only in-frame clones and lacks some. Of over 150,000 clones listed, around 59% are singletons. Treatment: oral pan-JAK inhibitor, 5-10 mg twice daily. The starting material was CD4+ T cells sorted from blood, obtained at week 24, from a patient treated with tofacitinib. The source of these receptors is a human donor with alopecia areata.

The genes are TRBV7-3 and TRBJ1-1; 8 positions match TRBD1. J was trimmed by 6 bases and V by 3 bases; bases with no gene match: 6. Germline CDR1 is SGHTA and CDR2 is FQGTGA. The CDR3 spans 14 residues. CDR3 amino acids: CASSLVPGQAEAFF. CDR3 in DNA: TGTGCCAGCAGCTTGGTCCCGGGACAGGCTGAAGCTTTCTTT.

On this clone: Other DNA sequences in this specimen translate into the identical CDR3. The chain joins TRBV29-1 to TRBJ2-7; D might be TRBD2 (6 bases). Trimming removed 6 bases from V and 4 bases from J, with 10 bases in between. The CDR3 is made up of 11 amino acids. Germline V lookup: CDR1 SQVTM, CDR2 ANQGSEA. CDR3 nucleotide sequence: TGCAGCGTCCGGGGGACGTACGAGCAGTACTTC. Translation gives CSVRGTYEQYF.

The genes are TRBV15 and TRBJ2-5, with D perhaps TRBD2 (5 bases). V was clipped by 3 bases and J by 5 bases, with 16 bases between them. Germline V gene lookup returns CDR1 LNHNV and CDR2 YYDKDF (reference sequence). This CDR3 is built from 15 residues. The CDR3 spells CATSRGAGDRETQYF. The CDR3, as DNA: TGTGCCACCAGCAGGGGAGCCGGGGATCGGGAGACCCAGTACTTC.

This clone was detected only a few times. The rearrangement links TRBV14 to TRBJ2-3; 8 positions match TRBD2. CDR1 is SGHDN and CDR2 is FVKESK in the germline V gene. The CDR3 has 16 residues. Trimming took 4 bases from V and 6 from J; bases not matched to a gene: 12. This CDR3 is CASSPRGPGGTDTQYF. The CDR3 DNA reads TGTGCCAGCAGCCCTCGGGGCCCGGGGGGGACGGATACGCAGTATTTT.

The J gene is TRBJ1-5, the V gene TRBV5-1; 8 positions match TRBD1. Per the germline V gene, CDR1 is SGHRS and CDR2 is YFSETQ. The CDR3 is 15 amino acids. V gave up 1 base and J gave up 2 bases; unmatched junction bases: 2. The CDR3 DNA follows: TGCGCCAGCAGCTTGACGGGACAGGGCAATCAGCCCCAGCATTTT. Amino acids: CASSLTGQGNQPQHF.

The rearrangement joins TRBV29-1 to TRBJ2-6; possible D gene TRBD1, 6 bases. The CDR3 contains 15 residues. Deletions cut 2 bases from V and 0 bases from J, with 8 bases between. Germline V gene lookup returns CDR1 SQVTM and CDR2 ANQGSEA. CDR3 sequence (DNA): TGCAGCGTTGAACAGGGGAGCTCTGGGGCCAACGTCCTGACTTTC. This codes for CSVEQGSSGANVLTF.

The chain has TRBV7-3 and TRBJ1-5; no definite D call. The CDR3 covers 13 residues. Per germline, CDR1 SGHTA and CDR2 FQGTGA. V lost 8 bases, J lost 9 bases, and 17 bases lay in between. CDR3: CASSLDVNSPQHF. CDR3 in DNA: TGTGCCAGCTCCCTAGATGTTAATTCGCCCCAGCATTTT.

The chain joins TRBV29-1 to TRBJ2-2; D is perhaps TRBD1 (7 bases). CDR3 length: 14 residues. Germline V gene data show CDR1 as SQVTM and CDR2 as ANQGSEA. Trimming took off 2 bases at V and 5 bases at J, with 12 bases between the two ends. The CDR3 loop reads CSVERAGGTGELFF. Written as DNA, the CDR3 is TGCAGCGTTGAAAGGGCAGGGGGGACCGGGGAGCTGTTTTTT.

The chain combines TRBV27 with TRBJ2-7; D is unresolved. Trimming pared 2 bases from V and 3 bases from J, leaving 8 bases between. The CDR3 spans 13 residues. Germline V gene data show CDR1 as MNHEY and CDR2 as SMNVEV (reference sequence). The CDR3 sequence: CASSLALHYEQYF. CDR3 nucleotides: TGTGCCAGCAGTTTAGCGCTCCACTACGAGCAGTACTTC.

The CDR3 region has the DNA TGTGCCACCAGCAGACCAAAGGACAGGGAATACCACTTT. It yields the protein CATSRPKDREYHF. This chain links TRBV15 with TRBJ1-6; 8 nucleotides agree with TRBD1. This CDR3 contains 13 residues. With 2 bases clipped from V and 18 bases from J, the junction kept 9 bases outside the gene matches. Germline V gives CDR1 LNHNV, CDR2 YYDKDF (reference sequence).

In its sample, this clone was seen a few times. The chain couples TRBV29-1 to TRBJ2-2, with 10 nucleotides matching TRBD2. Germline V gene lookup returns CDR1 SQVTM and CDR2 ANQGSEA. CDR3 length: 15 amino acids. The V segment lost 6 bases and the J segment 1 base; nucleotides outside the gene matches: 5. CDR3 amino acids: CSVHRTSGNTGELFF. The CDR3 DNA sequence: TGCAGCGTCCACAGGACTAGCGGGAACACCGGGGAGCTGTTTTTT.

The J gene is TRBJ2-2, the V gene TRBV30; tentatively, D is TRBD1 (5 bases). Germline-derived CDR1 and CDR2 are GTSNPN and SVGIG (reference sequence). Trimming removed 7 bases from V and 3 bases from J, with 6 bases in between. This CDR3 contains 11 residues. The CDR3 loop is CAYRHTGELFF. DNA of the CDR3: TGTGCCTACAGGCACACCGGGGAGCTGTTTTTT.

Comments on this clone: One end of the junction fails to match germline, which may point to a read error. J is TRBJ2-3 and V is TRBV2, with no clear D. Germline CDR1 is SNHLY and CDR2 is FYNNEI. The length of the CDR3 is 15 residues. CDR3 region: CASSEGGVATVTQYF. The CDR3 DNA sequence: TGTGCCAGCAGTGAAGGTGGAGTAGCAACAGTTACGCAGTATTTT.

The CDR3 region has the DNA TGTGCCAGCGGGGGGTCGACAGGGGGCAAGTCACCCCTCCACTTT. The encoded protein is CASGGSTGGKSPLHF. This sequence joins TRBV25-1 and TRBJ1-6; TRBD1 aligns across 10 bases. The CDR3 spans 15 residues. In germline, CDR1 is MGHDK, CDR2 SYGVNS. After removal of 8 bases from V and 10 bases from J, the junction contained 11 bases not matched to a gene.

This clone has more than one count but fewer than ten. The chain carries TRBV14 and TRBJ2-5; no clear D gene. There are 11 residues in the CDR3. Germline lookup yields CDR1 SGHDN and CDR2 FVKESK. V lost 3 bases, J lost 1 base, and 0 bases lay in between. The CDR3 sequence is CASSHQETQYF. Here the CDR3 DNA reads TGTGCCAGCAGCCACCAAGAGACCCAGTACTTC.

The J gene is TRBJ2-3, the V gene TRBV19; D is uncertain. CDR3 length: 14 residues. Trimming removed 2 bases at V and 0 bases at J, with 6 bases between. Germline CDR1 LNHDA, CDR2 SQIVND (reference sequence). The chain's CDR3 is CASSISGSTDTQYF. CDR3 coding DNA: TGTGCCAGTAGTATATCTGGCAGCACAGATACGCAGTATTTT.

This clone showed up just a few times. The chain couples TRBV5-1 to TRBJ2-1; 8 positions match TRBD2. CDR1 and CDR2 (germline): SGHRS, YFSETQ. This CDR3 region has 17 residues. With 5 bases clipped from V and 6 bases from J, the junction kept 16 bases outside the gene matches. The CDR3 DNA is TGCGCCAGCAGGTCCTACCCTAGCGGGTCCGGGGGCAATGAGCAGTTCTTC. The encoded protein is CASRSYPSGSGGNEQFF.

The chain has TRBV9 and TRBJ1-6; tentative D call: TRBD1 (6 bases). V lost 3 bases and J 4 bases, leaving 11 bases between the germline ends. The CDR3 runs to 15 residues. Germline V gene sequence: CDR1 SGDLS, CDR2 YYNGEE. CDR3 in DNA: TGTGCCAGCAGCGCACAACAGGGATATAATTCACCCCTCCACTTT. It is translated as CASSAQQGYNSPLHF.

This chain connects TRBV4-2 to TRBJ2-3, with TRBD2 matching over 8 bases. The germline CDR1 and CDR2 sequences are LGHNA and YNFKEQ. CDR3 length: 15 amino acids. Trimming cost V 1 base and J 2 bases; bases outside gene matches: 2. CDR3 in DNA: TGTGCCAGCAGCCAAGTAGCGGGGTACACAGATACGCAGTATTTT. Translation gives CASSQVAGYTDTQYF.

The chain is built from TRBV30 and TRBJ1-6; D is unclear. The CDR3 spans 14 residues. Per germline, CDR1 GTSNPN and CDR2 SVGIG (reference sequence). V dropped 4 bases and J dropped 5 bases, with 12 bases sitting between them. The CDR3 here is CAWNPGGNNSPLHF. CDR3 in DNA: TGTGCCTGGAACCCAGGCGGGAATAATTCACCCCTCCACTTT.

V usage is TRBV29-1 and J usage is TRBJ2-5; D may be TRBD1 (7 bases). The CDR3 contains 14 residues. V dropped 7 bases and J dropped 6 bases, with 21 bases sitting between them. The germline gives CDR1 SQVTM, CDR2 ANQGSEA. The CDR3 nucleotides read TGCAGCGGCCACTCAGGAGGGGGCGGAAAGACCCAGTACTTC. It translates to CSGHSGGGGKTQYF. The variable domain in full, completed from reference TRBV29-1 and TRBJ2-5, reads SAVISQKPSRDICQRGTSLTIQCQVDSQVTMMFWYRQQPGQSLTLIATANQGSEATYESGFVIDKFPISRPNLTFSTLTVSNMSPEDSSIYLCSGHSGGGGKTQYFGPGTRLLVL.

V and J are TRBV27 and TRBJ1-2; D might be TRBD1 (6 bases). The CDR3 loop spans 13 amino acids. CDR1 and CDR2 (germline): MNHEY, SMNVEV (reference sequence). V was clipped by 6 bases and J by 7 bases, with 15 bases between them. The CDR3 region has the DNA TGTGCCAGCAGATCTACAGGGTGGAGTGGCTACACCTTC. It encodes CASRSTGWSGYTF.

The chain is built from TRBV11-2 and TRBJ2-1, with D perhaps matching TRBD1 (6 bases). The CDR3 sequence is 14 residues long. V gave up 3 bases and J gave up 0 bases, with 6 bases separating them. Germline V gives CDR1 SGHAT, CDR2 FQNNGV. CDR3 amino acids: CASSLGHSYNEQFF. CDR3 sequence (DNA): TGTGCCAGCAGCTTGGGACACTCCTACAATGAGCAGTTCTTC.

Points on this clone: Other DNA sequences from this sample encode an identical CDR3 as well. CDR3 residues: CASSLSGQSNQPQHF. In DNA form, the CDR3 reads TGTGCCAGCAGCTTATCGGGACAGTCCAATCAGCCCCAGCATTTT. J is TRBJ1-5 and V is TRBV7-9; TRBD1 agrees at 7 bases. Germline assignment: CDR1 SEHNR and CDR2 FQNEAQ (reference sequence). The CDR3 consists of 15 residues. V lost 2 bases to trimming and J lost 3 bases; unmatched junction nucleotides: 4.

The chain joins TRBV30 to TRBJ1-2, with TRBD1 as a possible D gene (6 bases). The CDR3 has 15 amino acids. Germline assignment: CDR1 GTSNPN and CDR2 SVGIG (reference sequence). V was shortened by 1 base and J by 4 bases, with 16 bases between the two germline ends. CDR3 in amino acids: CAWSAPAQGIYGYTF. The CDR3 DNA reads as TGTGCCTGGAGTGCCCCAGCTCAGGGGATCTATGGCTACACCTTC.

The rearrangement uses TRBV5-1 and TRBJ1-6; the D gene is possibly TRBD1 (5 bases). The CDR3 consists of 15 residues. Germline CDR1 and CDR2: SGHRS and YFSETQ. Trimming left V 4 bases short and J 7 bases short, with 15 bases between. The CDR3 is CASSLSDGTNSPLHF. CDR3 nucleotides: TGCGCCAGCAGCCTGTCGGACGGGACGAATTCACCCCTCCACTTT.

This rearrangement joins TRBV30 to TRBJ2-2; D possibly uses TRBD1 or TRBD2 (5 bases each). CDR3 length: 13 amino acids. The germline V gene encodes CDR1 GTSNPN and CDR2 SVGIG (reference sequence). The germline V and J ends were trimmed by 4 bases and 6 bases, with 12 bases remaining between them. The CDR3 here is CAWTLGEPGELFF. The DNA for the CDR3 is TGTGCCTGGACGCTGGGGGAACCCGGGGAGCTGTTTTTT.

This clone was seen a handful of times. CDR3 in amino acids: CASSSGGGRSPLHF. Written as DNA, the CDR3 is TGTGCCAGCAGCTCGGGGGGAGGAAGGTCACCCCTCCACTTT. The chain recombines TRBV7-2 with TRBJ1-6; D might be TRBD1 (5 bases). V lost 4 bases and J lost 10, with 14 bases in between. Germline V gene sequence: CDR1 SGHTA, CDR2 FQGNSA. CDR3 length: 14 residues.

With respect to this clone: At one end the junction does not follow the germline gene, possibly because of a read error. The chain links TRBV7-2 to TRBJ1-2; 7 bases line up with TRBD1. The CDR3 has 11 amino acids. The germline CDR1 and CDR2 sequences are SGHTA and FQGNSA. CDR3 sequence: CASSLETGAAF. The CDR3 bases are TGTGCCAGCAGCTTAGAAACAGGGGCCGCCTTC.

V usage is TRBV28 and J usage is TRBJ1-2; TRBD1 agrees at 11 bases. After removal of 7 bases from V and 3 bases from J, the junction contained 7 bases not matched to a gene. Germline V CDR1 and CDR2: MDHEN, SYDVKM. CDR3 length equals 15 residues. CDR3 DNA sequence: TGTGCCAGCACCCTGAGGACAGGGGGCGACTATGGCTACACCTTC. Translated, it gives CASTLRTGGDYGYTF.